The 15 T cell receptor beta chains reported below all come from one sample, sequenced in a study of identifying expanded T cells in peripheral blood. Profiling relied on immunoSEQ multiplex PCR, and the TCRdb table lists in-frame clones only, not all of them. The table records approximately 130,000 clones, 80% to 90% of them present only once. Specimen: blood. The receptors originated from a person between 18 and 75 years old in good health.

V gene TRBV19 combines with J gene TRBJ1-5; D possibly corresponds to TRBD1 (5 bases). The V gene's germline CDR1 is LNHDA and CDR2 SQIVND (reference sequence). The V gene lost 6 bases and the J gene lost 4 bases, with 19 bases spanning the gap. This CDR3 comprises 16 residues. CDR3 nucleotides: TGTGCCAGTAGGTTGGACGTATCCGGACAAAATCAGCCCCAGCATTTT. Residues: CASRLDVSGQNQPQHF.

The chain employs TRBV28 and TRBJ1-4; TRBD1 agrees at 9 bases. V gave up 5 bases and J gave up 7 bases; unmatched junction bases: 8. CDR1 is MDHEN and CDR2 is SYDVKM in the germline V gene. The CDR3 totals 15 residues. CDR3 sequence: CASSSMGQGAEKLFF. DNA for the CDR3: TGTGCCAGCAGTAGCATGGGACAGGGAGCTGAAAAACTGTTTTTT.

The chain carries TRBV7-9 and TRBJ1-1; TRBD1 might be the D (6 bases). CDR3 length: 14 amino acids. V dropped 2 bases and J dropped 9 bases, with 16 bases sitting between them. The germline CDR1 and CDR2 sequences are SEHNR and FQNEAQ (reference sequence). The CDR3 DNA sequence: TGTGCCAGCAGCTTAAACGCAGGGGAGCTAAAAGCTTTCTTT. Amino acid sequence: CASSLNAGELKAFF.

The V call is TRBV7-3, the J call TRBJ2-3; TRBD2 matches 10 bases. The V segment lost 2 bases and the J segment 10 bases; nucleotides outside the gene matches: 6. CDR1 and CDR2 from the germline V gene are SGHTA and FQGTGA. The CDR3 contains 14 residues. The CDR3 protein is CASSLEASGRSQYF. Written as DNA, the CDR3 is TGTGCCAGCAGCTTAGAGGCTAGCGGGAGATCGCAGTATTTT.

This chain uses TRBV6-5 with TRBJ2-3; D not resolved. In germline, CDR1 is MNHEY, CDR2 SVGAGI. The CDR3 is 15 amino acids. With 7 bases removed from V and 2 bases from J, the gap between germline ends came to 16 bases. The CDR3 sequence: CASKELDAHTDTQYF. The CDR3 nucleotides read TGTGCCAGCAAAGAGCTGGATGCCCACACAGATACGCAGTATTTT.

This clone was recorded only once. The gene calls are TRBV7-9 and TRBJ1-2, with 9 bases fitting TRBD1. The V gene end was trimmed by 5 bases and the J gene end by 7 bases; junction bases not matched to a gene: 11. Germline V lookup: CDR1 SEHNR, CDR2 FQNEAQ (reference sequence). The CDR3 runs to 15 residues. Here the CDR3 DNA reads TGTGCCAGCAGCAGACCGGGACAGGGATCCGGTGGCTACACCTTC. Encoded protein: CASSRPGQGSGGYTF.

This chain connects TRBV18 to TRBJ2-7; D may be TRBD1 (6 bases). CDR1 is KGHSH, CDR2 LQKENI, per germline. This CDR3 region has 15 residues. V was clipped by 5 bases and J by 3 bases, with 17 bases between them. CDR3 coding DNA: TGTGCCAGCTCAGTCACAGGGAAAAGGGACTACGAGCAGTACTTC. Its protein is CASSVTGKRDYEQYF. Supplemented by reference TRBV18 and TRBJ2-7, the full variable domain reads NAGVMQNPRHLVRRRGQEARLRCSPMKGHSHVYWYRQLPEEGLKFMVYLQKENIIDESGMPKERFSAEFPKEGPSILRIQQVVRGDSAAYFCASSVTGKRDYEQYFGPGTRLTVT.

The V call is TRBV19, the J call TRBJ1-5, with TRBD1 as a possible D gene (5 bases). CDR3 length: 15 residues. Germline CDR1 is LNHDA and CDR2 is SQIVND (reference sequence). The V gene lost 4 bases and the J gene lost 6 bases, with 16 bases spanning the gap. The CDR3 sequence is CASSTRGEASQPQHF. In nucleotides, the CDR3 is TGTGCCAGTAGTACCCGGGGGGAGGCTAGTCAGCCCCAGCATTTT. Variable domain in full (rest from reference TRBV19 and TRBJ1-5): DGGITQSPKYLFRKEGQNVTLSCEQNLNHDAMYWYRQDPGQGLRLIYYSQIVNDFQKGDIAEGYSVSREKKESFPLTVTSAQKNPTAFYLCASSTRGEASQPQHFGDGTRLSIL.

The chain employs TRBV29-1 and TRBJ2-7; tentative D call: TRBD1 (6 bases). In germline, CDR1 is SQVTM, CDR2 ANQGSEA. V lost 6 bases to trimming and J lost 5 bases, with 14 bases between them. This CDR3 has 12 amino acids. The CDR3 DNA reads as TGCAGCGTGGCCTCAGGGGTAAACGAGCAGTACTTC. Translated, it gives CSVASGVNEQYF.

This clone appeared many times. This CDR3 is CASSARQGPNYGYTF. The CDR3 nucleotides are TGTGCCAGCAGCGCCCGACAGGGGCCTAACTATGGCTACACCTTC. The chain employs TRBV7-9 and TRBJ1-2, with 8 bases matching TRBD1. V shed 5 bases and J 0 bases; nucleotides not matched to a gene: 5. In germline, CDR1 is SEHNR, CDR2 FQNEAQ (reference sequence). The CDR3 loop spans 15 amino acids.

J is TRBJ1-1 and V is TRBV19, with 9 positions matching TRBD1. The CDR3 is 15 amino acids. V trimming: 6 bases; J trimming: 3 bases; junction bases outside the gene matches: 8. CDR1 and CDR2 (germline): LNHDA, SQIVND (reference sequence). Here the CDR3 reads CASRDRGPVDTEAFF. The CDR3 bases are TGTGCCAGTAGGGACAGGGGCCCCGTTGACACTGAAGCTTTCTTT.

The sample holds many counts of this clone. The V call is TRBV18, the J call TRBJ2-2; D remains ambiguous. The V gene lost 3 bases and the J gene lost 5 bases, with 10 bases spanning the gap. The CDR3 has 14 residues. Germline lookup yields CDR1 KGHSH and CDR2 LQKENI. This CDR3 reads CASSPWTGTGELFF. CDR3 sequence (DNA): TGTGCCAGCTCACCGTGGACCGGAACCGGGGAGCTGTTTTTT.

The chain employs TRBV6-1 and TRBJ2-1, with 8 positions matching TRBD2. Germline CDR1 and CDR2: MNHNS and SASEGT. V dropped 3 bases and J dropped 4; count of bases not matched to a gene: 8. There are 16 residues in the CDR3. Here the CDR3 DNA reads TGTGCCAGCAGTGACCCTACCAGCGGGGGTTACAATGAGCAGTTCTTC. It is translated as CASSDPTSGGYNEQFF.

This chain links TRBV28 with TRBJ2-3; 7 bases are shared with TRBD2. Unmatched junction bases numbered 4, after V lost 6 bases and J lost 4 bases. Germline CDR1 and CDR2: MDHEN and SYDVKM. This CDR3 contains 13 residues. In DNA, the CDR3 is TGTGCCAGCAGCCAGACTAGCCCAGATACGCAGTATTTT. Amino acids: CASSQTSPDTQYF.

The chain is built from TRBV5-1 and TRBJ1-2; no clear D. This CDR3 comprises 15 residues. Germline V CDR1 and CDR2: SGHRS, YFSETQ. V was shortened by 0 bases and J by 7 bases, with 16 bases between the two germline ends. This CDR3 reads CASSLGAGSLGGYTF. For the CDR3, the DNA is TGCGCCAGCAGCTTGGGTGCAGGCAGCCTGGGTGGCTACACCTTC.